A single sample gave rise to the 2 T cell receptor beta chains below, sequenced in a study of CD8 T cells in Susac syndrome. Random hexamers were used to reverse transcribe about 0.45 to 1 ug of RNA. TCRdb reanalysed the immunoSEQ multiplex PCR reads using MiXCR and keeps one entry per CDR3 protein. The sample yields around 53,000 distinct CDR3 sequences, 95% seen once. Source material: CD8+ T cells from PBMCs. The receptors shown here come from a human donor with Susac syndrome.

This clonotype was detected once. The chain recombines TRBV27 with TRBJ2-2, with 8 bases identical to TRBD1. Germline CDR1 MNHEY, CDR2 SMNVEV (reference sequence). The CDR3 loop spans 16 amino acids. The V and J ends lost 5 bases and 5 bases, in that order; junction bases with no gene match: 10. CDR3 nucleotides: TGTGCCAGCAGTGCCTGGGGACAGGCTATAACCGGGGAGCTGTTTTTT. It yields the protein CASSAWGQAITGELFF.

This clonotype was observed once. The chain joins TRBV20-1 to TRBJ2-3; D ambiguous. This CDR3 contains 13 residues. The V gene lost 5 bases and the J gene lost 4 bases, with 13 bases spanning the gap. The germline gives CDR1 DFQATT, CDR2 SNEGSKA (reference sequence). For the CDR3, the DNA is TGCAGTGCTTGGTCCGCACCAGCAGATACGCAGTATTTT. Its translation is CSAWSAPADTQYF.